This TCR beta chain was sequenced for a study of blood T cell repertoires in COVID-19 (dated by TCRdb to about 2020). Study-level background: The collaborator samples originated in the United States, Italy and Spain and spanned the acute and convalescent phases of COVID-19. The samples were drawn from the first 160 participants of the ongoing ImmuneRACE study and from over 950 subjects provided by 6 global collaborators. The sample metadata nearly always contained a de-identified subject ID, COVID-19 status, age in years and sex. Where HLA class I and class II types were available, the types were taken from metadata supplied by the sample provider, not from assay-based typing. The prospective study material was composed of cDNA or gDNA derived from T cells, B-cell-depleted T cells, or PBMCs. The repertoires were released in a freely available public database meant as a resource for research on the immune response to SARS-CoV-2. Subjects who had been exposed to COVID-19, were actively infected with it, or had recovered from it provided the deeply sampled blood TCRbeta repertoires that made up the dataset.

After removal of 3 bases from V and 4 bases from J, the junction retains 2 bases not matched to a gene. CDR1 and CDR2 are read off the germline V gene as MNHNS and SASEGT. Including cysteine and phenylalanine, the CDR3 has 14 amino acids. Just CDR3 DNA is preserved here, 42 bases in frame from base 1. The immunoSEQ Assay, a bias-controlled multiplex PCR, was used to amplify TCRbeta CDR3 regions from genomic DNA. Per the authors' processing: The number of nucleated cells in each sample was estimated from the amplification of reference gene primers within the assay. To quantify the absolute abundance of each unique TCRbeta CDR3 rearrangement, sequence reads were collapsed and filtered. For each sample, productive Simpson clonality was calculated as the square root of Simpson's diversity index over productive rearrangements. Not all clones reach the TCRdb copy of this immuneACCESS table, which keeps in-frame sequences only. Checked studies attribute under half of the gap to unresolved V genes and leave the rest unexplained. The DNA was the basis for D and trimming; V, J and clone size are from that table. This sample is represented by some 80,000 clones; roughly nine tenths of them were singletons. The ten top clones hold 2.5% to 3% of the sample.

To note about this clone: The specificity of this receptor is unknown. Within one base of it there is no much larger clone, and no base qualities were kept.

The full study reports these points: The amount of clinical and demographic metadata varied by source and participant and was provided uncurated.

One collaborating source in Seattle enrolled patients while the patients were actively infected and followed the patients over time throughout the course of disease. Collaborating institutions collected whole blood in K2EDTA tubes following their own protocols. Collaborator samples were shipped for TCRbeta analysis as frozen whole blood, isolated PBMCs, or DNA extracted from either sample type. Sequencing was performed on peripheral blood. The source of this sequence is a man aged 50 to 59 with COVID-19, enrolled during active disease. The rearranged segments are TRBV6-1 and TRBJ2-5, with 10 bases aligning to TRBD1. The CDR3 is CASSDGTGVETQYF. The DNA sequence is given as TGTGCCAGCAGTGACGGGACAGGGGTAGAGACCCAGTACTTC.